Below, 14 T cell receptor beta chains from the same sample are listed, as sequenced in a study of blood T cell repertoires in COVID-19. Repertoires were generated with immunoSEQ multiplex PCR, while TCRdb's copy carries only in-frame clones and drops some. Of 350,000 to 500,000 clones detected, around nine tenths appear once; the ten largest clones hold roughly 0.87%. Sequencing was carried out using peripheral blood. These receptor sequences come from a man between 18 and 29 years old with COVID-19, enrolled during active disease.

CDR3 bases: TGTGCCAGTAGTATCCTAGATTCCACAGATACGCAGTATTTT. Its translation is CASSILDSTDTQYF. The V call is TRBV19, the J call TRBJ2-3, with unresolved D. V lost 3 bases and J lost 2, with 9 bases in between. The CDR3 is 14 amino acids. Germline CDR1 is LNHDA and CDR2 is SQIVND (reference sequence).

CDR3 region: CASYKPGNTEAFF. The DNA for the CDR3 is TGTGCCAGCTACAAGCCAGGGAATACTGAAGCTTTCTTT. The genes are TRBV6-5 and TRBJ1-1; TRBD1 is a possible D gene (5 bases). This CDR3 spans 13 amino acids. Trimming took 8 bases from V and 5 from J, leaving 15 bases between them. The germline gives CDR1 MNHEY, CDR2 SVGAGI.

This clone came up once. The chain links TRBV4-1 to TRBJ2-1, with a possible D match to TRBD1 (5 bases). CDR3 size: 14 residues. The V end was cut by 2 bases, the J end by 4 bases, with 9 bases between. The germline V gene has CDR1 MGHRA and CDR2 YSYEKL. The CDR3 bases are TGCGCCAGCAGCCAAATTGGGGCATACAATGAGCAGTTCTTC. Protein: CASSQIGAYNEQFF.

The chain carries TRBV27 and TRBJ2-1; D might be TRBD1 (5 bases). Trimming removed 1 base at V and 10 bases at J, with 14 bases between. In germline, CDR1 is MNHEY, CDR2 SMNVEV (reference sequence). CDR3 length equals 14 residues. In DNA, the CDR3 is TGTGCCAGCAGTTTATATTGGCAGGGTGGGGAGCAGTTCTTC. Translating it yields CASSLYWQGGEQFF.

The chain carries TRBV6-5 and TRBJ1-3; possible D gene TRBD1, 5 bases. The CDR3 totals 15 residues. V lost 7 bases to trimming and J lost 0 bases, with 13 bases between them. Germline V CDR1 and CDR2: MNHEY, SVGAGI. CDR3 nucleotides: TGTGCCAGCAAGACGACAGCGAGCTCTGGAAACACCATATATTTT. The encoded protein is CASKTTASSGNTIYF.

This chain links TRBV14 with TRBJ2-7; D unresolved. The germline V gene encodes CDR1 SGHDN and CDR2 FVKESK. The CDR3 sequence is 15 residues long. Trimming took 2 bases from V and 0 from J, leaving 11 bases between them. The CDR3 DNA reads as TGTGCCAGCAGCCAAACGTATTCTAGCTCCTACGAGCAGTACTTC. It translates to CASSQTYSSSYEQYF.

The V gene is TRBV2, the J gene TRBJ1-1, with a weak D call TRBD1 (6 bases). The CDR3 spans 18 residues. Germline V gene data show CDR1 as SNHLY and CDR2 as FYNNEI. V dropped 4 bases and J dropped 7 bases, with 28 bases sitting between them. The CDR3 region is CASSASLMVTGTRNEAFF. The DNA for the CDR3 is TGTGCCAGCAGTGCCTCATTGATGGTAACCGGGACACGGAATGAAGCTTTCTTT.

In its sample, this clone was seen once. The chain couples TRBV11-3 to TRBJ1-6; no definite D call. V was shortened by 5 bases and J by 9 bases, with 20 bases between the two germline ends. The CDR3 contains 16 residues. Germline loops: CDR1 SGHNT, CDR2 YENEEA. CDR3 nucleotide sequence: TGTGCCAGCAGCCCATACAGTGGGCTCGGAATTTCACCCCTCCACTTT. It specifies CASSPYSGLGISPLHF.

This clone was seen only once. The genes are TRBV7-9 and TRBJ1-1; tentative D call: TRBD1 (5 bases). This CDR3 is built from 16 residues. Germline CDR1 is SEHNR and CDR2 is FQNEAQ (reference sequence). V was pared by 7 bases and J by 0 bases, with 18 bases between. The CDR3 region has the DNA TGTGCCAGCACCACCTCGGCAGGGTGGCTGAACACTGAAGCTTTCTTT. This encodes CASTTSAGWLNTEAFF.

This rearrangement joins TRBV13 to TRBJ2-3, with 7 bases fitting TRBD2. CDR3 length: 15 residues. V was clipped by 5 bases and J by 2 bases; unmatched bases: 7. CDR1 is PRHDT and CDR2 is FYEKMQ in the germline V gene (reference sequence). CDR3 bases: TGTGCCAGCAGCCACGGGACTACATACACAGATACGCAGTATTTT. This translates into CASSHGTTYTDTQYF.

This clone was found once. This chain connects TRBV11-2 to TRBJ2-5; D is perhaps TRBD1 (7 bases). CDR3 length: 15 amino acids. V shed 5 bases and J shed 5 bases, with 18 bases lying between them. Germline CDR1 and CDR2: SGHAT and FQNNGV. CDR3: CASSPRDRGGETQYF. The CDR3 bases are TGTGCCAGCAGCCCCCGGGACAGAGGGGGGGAGACCCAGTACTTC.

The rearrangement uses TRBV11-2 and TRBJ2-7; the match to TRBD2 covers 10 bases. This CDR3 is 15 amino acids long. The trim removed 1 base at V and 3 bases at J, leaving 3 bases unmatched. CDR1 is SGHAT, CDR2 FQNNGV, per germline. The CDR3 region is CASSLVSSGSYEQYF. The CDR3 region has the DNA TGTGCCAGCAGCTTAGTTTCTAGCGGGAGCTACGAGCAGTACTTC.

The CDR3 reads CASSEALRQGGNIQYF. The CDR3, as DNA: TGTGCCAGCAGTGAAGCGCTCCGACAGGGGGGAAACATTCAGTACTTC. V usage is TRBV6-1 and J usage is TRBJ2-4, with TRBD1 matching 9 bases. V lost 0 bases, J lost 6 bases, and 6 bases stayed unmatched. The CDR3 is 16 residues long. Per germline, CDR1 MNHNS and CDR2 SASEGT.

The chain couples TRBV3-1 (or the pseudogene TRBV3-2) to TRBJ2-5; 13 nucleotides line up with TRBD2. V shed 5 bases, J shed 11 bases, and the junction held 11 bases outside the gene matches. This CDR3 is built from 15 residues. Germline values: CDR1 LGHDT, CDR2 YNNKEL (reference sequence). The CDR3 reads CASSSRRTSGGPQYF. The CDR3 DNA reads as TGTGCCAGCAGCTCCCGACGGACTAGCGGGGGACCACAGTACTTC.